The 10 T cell receptor beta chains listed next were all sequenced from one sample in a study of T cells in Graves' hyperthyroidism and ophthalmopathy (dated by TCRdb to between 2018 and 2021). The protocol used for the library was multiplex PCR. Sequencing was carried out with an Illumina HiSeq 2000. The TCR beta CDR3 regions were amplified from the RNA transcripts. The TCR CDR3 was subjected to a first round of RT-PCR using the HTBI primer set and the Qiagen OneStep RT-PCR kit. TCRdb reran the public reads through fastp at Q25 and MiXCR, keeping productive beta chains. Each CDR3 protein gets just one entry, which takes the most common genes and DNA from the rows behind it. For this sample the table gives hundreds of thousands of distinct CDR3 sequences, of which 18% were detected only once. Clones ranked in the top ten supply roughly 17% of the sample. Sequencing was carried out using blood. These receptors were obtained from a woman aged 45-59 years with Graves' hyperthyroidism that later progressed to Graves' ophthalmopathy.

This clonotype was observed at least ten times. This chain connects TRBV27 to TRBJ1-5, with TRBD1 matching over 9 bases. Germline V gene lookup returns CDR1 MNHEY and CDR2 SMNVEV (reference sequence). The V gene end was trimmed by 5 bases and the J gene end by 7 bases; junction bases not matched to a gene: 6. CDR3 size: 14 residues. CDR3 DNA: TGTGCCAGCAGTACGCGGACAGGGGAACAGCCCCAGCATTTT. Translation: CASSTRTGEQPQHF.

This clonotype was recorded at least ten times. The chain couples TRBV7-2 to TRBJ1-2, with D hard to call. This CDR3 region has 14 residues. CDR1 and CDR2 from the germline V gene are SGHTA and FQGNSA. Trimming left V 5 bases short and J 2 bases short, with 12 bases between. Here the CDR3 DNA reads TGTGCCAGCAGCCTGCCAGTGCTGAACTATGGCTACACCTTC. Protein product: CASSLPVLNYGYTF.

The chain uses TRBV4-2 and TRBJ1-5, with 7 bases identical to TRBD1. Trimming cost V 0 bases and J 6 bases; bases outside gene matches: 8. This CDR3 is 16 amino acids long. Germline V gene sequence: CDR1 LGHNA, CDR2 YNFKEQ. The CDR3 DNA reads as TGTGCCAGCAGCCAAGATGGGACAGACTCGGGTCAGCCCCAGCATTTT. Protein product: CASSQDGTDSGQPQHF.

This clonotype was detected ten times or more. The genes are TRBV2 and TRBJ2-7, with D perhaps matching TRBD2 (5 bases). V dropped 5 bases and J dropped 6 bases, with 11 bases sitting between them. Germline V gene data show CDR1 as SNHLY and CDR2 as FYNNEI. CDR3 length: 12 residues. CDR3 protein: CASSQTSFEQYF. The CDR3 DNA sequence: TGTGCCAGCAGTCAAACTAGTTTCGAGCAGTACTTC. The complete variable domain, with remaining parts taken from reference TRBV2 and TRBJ2-7, reads EPEVTQTPSHQVTQMGQEVILRCVPISNHLYFYWYRQILGQKVEFLVSFYNNEISEKSEIFDDQFSVERPDGSNFTLKIRSTKLEDSAMYFCASSQTSFEQYFGPGTRLTVT.

This chain uses TRBV27 with TRBJ2-6; D tentatively fits TRBD1 or TRBD2 (5 bases each). From germline, CDR1 is MNHEY and CDR2 SMNVEV (reference sequence). The CDR3 runs 15 residues. V lost 9 bases, J lost 2 bases, and 14 bases lay in between. The CDR3 region is CASGGWGTGANVLTF. The CDR3 DNA follows: TGTGCCAGTGGTGGCTGGGGGACTGGGGCCAACGTCCTGACTTTC.

J is TRBJ2-3 and V is TRBV7-9; maybe TRBD2 (6 bases). The CDR3 covers 17 residues. The V and J ends lost 5 bases and 2 bases respectively, with 20 bases between them. Germline lookup yields CDR1 SEHNR and CDR2 FQNEAQ (reference sequence). The CDR3 loop reads CASSPTSRDTLTDTQYF. CDR3 in DNA: TGTGCCAGCAGCCCCACGTCGCGGGATACTCTCACAGATACGCAGTATTTT.

This clonotype was detected ten times or more. The V call is TRBV11-2, the J call TRBJ2-5; no definite D call. The length of the CDR3 is 13 residues. CDR1 and CDR2 (germline): SGHAT, FQNNGV. The V end lost 4 bases, the J end lost 1 base, and 7 bases lay between the germline ends. Here the CDR3 reads CASSSPVQETQYF. The CDR3 region has the DNA TGTGCCAGCAGCTCCCCCGTCCAAGAGACCCAGTACTTC.

This clonotype has at least ten counts. The chain recombines TRBV5-1 with TRBJ2-1; D is perhaps TRBD1 or TRBD2 (6 bases each). From germline, CDR1 is SGHRS and CDR2 YFSETQ. V was cut by 0 bases and J by 7 bases, with 14 bases left in between. The CDR3 spans 15 residues. CDR3 nucleotide sequence: TGCGCCAGCAGCTTGGCGGGACAAGGGAGGAATGAGCAGTTCTTC. It specifies CASSLAGQGRNEQFF.

This clonotype was counted many times. The chain links TRBV5-1 to TRBJ2-1; D possibly corresponds to TRBD1 (5 bases). CDR3 length: 14 residues. CDR1 SGHRS and CDR2 YFSETQ come from the germline V gene. V was pared by 2 bases and J by 1 base, with 7 bases between. Written as DNA, the CDR3 is TGCGCCAGCAGCTTTCAGGGTTCCTACAATGAGCAGTTCTTC. Its protein is CASSFQGSYNEQFF.

This clonotype was counted at least ten times. CDR3 bases: TGTGCCAGCAGCCGCGGGACCGGGGGGACTGAAGCTTTCTTT. Translation gives CASSRGTGGTEAFF. The V gene is TRBV7-3, the J gene TRBJ1-1; a possible D gene is TRBD1 (5 bases). This CDR3 has 14 residues. In germline, CDR1 is SGHTA, CDR2 FQGTGA. V lost 5 bases and J 5 bases, leaving 15 bases between the germline ends.